The 5 T cell receptor beta chains in this list originate from one sample, sequenced in a study of blood T cell repertoires in COVID-19. Sequenced by immunoSEQ multiplex PCR; TCRdb stores in-frame clones only, minus some. The sample includes tens of thousands of clones, over 75% of them seen just once. Sequenced material: peripheral blood. The receptor source for this set is a man aged 50 to 59 with COVID-19, enrolled during active disease.

V gene TRBV29-1 combines with J gene TRBJ1-2, with TRBD1 identical over 9 bases. CDR1 is SQVTM and CDR2 is ANQGSEA in the germline V gene. Trimming cost V 7 bases and J 6 bases; bases outside gene matches: 6. CDR3 length: 12 residues. The chain's CDR3 is CSGGQGDHGYTF. Here the CDR3 DNA reads TGCAGCGGGGGACAGGGCGACCATGGCTACACCTTC.

V gene TRBV30 combines with J gene TRBJ1-2; 9 bases are shared with TRBD1. V lost 4 bases, J lost 4 bases, and 7 bases stayed unmatched. The CDR3 runs to 14 residues. Looked up from germline, CDR1 is GTSNPN and CDR2 is SVGIG (reference sequence). Here the CDR3 DNA reads TGTGCCTGGATCCGGGACAGGGAACTCTATGGCTACACCTTC. It yields the protein CAWIRDRELYGYTF.

The V and J genes are TRBV7-2 and TRBJ2-3, with D unclear. V gave up 5 bases and J gave up 0 bases, with 9 bases separating them. There are 14 residues in the CDR3. CDR1 and CDR2 from the germline V gene are SGHTA and FQGNSA. This CDR3 reads CASSLQFSTDTQYF. The CDR3 DNA sequence: TGTGCCAGCAGCCTCCAGTTTAGCACAGATACGCAGTATTTT.

This chain uses TRBV3-1 (or the pseudogene TRBV3-2) with TRBJ2-3; D is uncertain. This CDR3 spans 14 amino acids. Germline V lookup: CDR1 LGHDT, CDR2 YNNKEL (reference sequence). Trimming shortened V by 4 bases and J by 1 base, and 9 bases separated the two germline ends. The CDR3 region has the DNA TGTGCCAGCAGCCTGTCGTCTGGCACAGATACGCAGTATTTT. The encoded protein is CASSLSSGTDTQYF.

The chain uses TRBV19 and TRBJ1-5; TRBD1 might be the D (5 bases). The germline V gene has CDR1 LNHDA and CDR2 SQIVND (reference sequence). Trimming stripped 1 base from V and 0 bases from J, with 16 bases between. This CDR3 region has 18 residues. CDR3 sequence: CASSIVGGGINSNQPQHF. CDR3 sequence (DNA): TGTGCCAGTAGTATAGTCGGTGGGGGGATCAATAGCAATCAGCCCCAGCATTTT.